This TCR beta chain is drawn from a study of T cells in localized non-small cell lung cancer. The method was immunoSEQ multiplex PCR; TCRdb's version includes in-frame clones alone and lacks a portion of them. This sample has thousands of clones, with approximately 44% found just once. The CDR3 totals 13 residues. Trimming cost V 3 bases and J 0 bases, with 5 bases left between them. Per the germline V gene, CDR1 is KGHSH and CDR2 is LQKENI. This material consisted of lung tumor tissue, taken before any cancer treatment. The origin of this receptor is a woman aged 40-69 years with stage II squamous cell lung carcinoma. The chain is built from TRBV18 and TRBJ1-1; maybe TRBD1 (5 bases). CDR3 nucleotide sequence: TGTGCCAGCTCACCGGGGCTGAACACTGAAGCTTTCTTT. It specifies CASSPGLNTEAFF.